This T cell receptor (beta chain) was found in a study of T cells in localized non-small cell lung cancer (dated by TCRdb to 2020 to 2022). Study-level background: The study examined T cell repertoires in roughly 240 patients with early-stage NSCLC and compared tumors with uninvolved tumor-adjacent lungs. The cohort consisted of approximately 240 treatment-naive NSCLC patients whose localized lung tumors had been resected. The mean age of the NSCLC patients was around 65 years, with 130 or so men and 107 women.

In regard to this clone: Its antigen remains unidentified. Base qualities were left out, and no much larger clone turns up one base away.

CDR1 SGHRS and CDR2 YFSETQ are derived from the germline V gene. Inclusive of the bounding cysteine and phenylalanine, the CDR3 is 14 residues long. Only CDR3 DNA is held: 42 bases, read in frame from base 1. Between the V and J ends, shortened by 4 bases and 8 bases respectively, the junction contains 18 bases. The immunoSEQ Assay was used to sequence TCR beta CDR3 regions from DNA. Under the source paper's analysis protocol: To compute T cell density, TCR beta template counts were normalized to usable DNA, which was estimated by amplifying housekeeping genes. Using the preseqR package, richness was estimated by extrapolating to 120,000 templates for tissue samples and 400,000 templates for PBMC samples. Clonality was taken to be one minus Pielou's evenness. Differential abundance testing on productive amino-acid clonotypes, with a minimum total count of 5 and an alpha of 0.1, was used to identify tissue-enriched TCRs. The Jaccard Index and the Morisita Overlap Index were used to measure how much the repertoires overlapped between compartments. TCR beta CDR3s were clustered by GLIPH together with public tetramer-defined viral CDR3s, and at least three viral sequences plus V-gene enrichment were required for viral motifs. Entries here come from immuneACCESS through TCRdb and include only in-frame sequences with V and J called. Some clones fail to appear in such tables; in the studies checked, an unresolved V gene covers under half of the shortfall, and the cause of the remainder is unknown. That table furnishes V, J and clone size, whereas the DNA furnished D and trimming. Across this sample there are about 77,000 clones, with around 90% seen only once. The biggest ten clones account for 20% to 25% of the sample.

At diagnosis, peripheral blood, uninvolved tumor-adjacent lung and tumor were collected and were preserved as a mix of fresh-frozen and FFPE material. For TCR repertoire profiling, the blood samples were analyzed as peripheral blood mononuclear cells. Results the study describes overall, beyond this receptor: The highest T cell clonality was observed in uninvolved tumor-adjacent lung, where clonality exceeded that of tumor, suggesting that antigenic responses were more focused in uninvolved tumor-adjacent lung. Because multi-region tumor sequencing was not done, intratumor heterogeneity could not be ruled out. Longer overall survival was associated with higher blood T cell density, whereas shorter survival was associated with higher adjacent-lung clonality. Of the top 100 tumor clones, a median of roughly 53 were detected in paired uninvolved adjacent lung; about 28 were also among that lung's top 100. Because the study design was exploratory, TCR variables were selected using unadjusted p-values without false-discovery rate correction.

The clonotype originates from a woman between 35 and 75 years old with stage I squamous cell lung carcinoma. The chain links TRBV5-1 with TRBJ1-1; the D gene cannot be named for sure. Specimen: peripheral blood, collected before any cancer treatment. The CDR3 amino acid sequence is: CASSPREWSAEAFF. The bases are TGCGCCAGCAGCCCCCGGGAATGGTCCGCGGAAGCTTTCTTT.